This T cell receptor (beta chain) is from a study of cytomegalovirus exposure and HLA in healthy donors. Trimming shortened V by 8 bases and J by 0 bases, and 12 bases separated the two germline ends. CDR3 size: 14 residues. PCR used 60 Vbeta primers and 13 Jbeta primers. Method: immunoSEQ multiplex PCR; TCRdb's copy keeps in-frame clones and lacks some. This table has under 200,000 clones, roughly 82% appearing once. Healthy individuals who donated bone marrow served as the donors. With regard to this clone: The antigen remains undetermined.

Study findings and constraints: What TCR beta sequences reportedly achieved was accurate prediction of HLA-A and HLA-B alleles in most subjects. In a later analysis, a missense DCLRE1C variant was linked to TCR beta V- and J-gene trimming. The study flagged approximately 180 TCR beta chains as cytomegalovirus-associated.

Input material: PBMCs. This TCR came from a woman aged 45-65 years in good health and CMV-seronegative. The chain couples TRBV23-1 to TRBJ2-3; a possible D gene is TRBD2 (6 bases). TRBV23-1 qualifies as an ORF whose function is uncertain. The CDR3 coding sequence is TGCGCCAGCTCTCCAGGGACTAGCACAGATACGCAGTATTTT. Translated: CASSPGTSTDTQYF.